Described below is a single T cell receptor (beta chain) sequence and its context. Here immunoSEQ multiplex PCR was the method, and the copy in TCRdb shows in-frame clones only, minus some. The table has 150,000 to 200,000 clones, around 92% seen once. This specimen belongs to a study of control samples from healthy donors and cancer patients. Trimming removed 3 bases from V and 5 bases from J; junction bases left unmatched: 5. The CDR3 extends over 15 amino acids. CDR1 is MNHNS and CDR2 is SASEGT in the germline V gene. Sequenced input: blood. The receptor's source is a woman between 25 and 40 years old in good health. The chain joins TRBV6-1 to TRBJ2-7; TRBD1 matches at 12 bases. The CDR3 DNA follows: TGTGCCAGCAGTGAGGGGACAGGGGGCGGGAACGAGCAGTACTTC. Translating it yields CASSEGTGGGNEQYF.